This entry lists 14 T cell receptor beta chains sequenced from one sample in a study of radiotherapy plus CTLA-4 blockade in lung cancer. This table comes from immunoSEQ multiplex PCR, and its TCRdb copy is limited to in-frame clones, with some not included. This sample yields about 84,000 clones, of which roughly 70% are seen a single time; about 14% belongs to the top ten. This sample comprised peripheral blood, obtained from a patient treated with radiotherapy plus ipilimumab. These receptors all come from a human donor with non-small cell lung cancer that progressed on radiotherapy plus ipilimumab.

Only one count was recorded for this clone. This CDR3 is CSVVGVAGNTGELFF. In DNA, the CDR3 is TGCAGCGTAGTTGGGGTTGCAGGGAACACCGGGGAGCTGTTTTTT. The gene calls are TRBV29-1 and TRBJ2-2, with unresolved D. Germline lookup yields CDR1 SQVTM and CDR2 ANQGSEA. The length of the CDR3 is 15 residues. V was clipped by 6 bases and J by 1 base, with 15 bases between them.

The rearrangement joins TRBV5-1 to TRBJ2-2; 7 nucleotides align to TRBD1. After removal of 5 bases from V and 0 bases from J, the junction contained 7 bases not matched to a gene. Germline V CDR1 and CDR2: SGHRS, YFSETQ. The CDR3 totals 16 residues. CDR3 nucleotide sequence: TGCGCCAGCAGTGGGACAGCCACTTCGAACACCGGGGAGCTGTTTTTT. The encoded protein is CASSGTATSNTGELFF.

This clone appeared a few times. Other DNA sequences in this sample translate to the same CDR3. The chain employs TRBV29-1 and TRBJ2-1; 9 bases are a match to TRBD1. Trimming cost V 8 bases and J 9 bases; bases outside gene matches: 8. Germline V gives CDR1 SQVTM, CDR2 ANQGSEA. The CDR3 has 12 amino acids. In DNA, the CDR3 is TGCAGCTTCGGGACAGGGTTGAGTGAGCAGTTCTTC. It specifies CSFGTGLSEQFF.

The sample holds one count of this clone. V usage is TRBV4-1 and J usage is TRBJ2-5; 9 nucleotides line up with TRBD2. Germline assignment: CDR1 MGHRA and CDR2 YSYEKL. The trim removed 3 bases at V and 2 bases at J, leaving 1 base unmatched. This CDR3 contains 14 residues. The CDR3 sequence is CASSHLAGQETQYF. In DNA, the CDR3 is TGCGCCAGCAGCCACCTAGCGGGGCAAGAGACCCAGTACTTC.

V and J are TRBV5-1 and TRBJ1-2, with 7 positions matching TRBD1. The junction had 7 bases not matched to a gene; V was cut back by 5 bases and J by 3 bases. The CDR3 loop spans 14 amino acids. Germline CDR1 and CDR2: SGHRS and YFSETQ. CDR3 region: CASRLRQGHYGYTF. Here the CDR3 DNA reads TGCGCCAGCAGGCTGAGACAGGGCCACTATGGCTACACCTTC.

The J gene is TRBJ2-7, the V gene TRBV6-5; no clear D gene. The germline gives CDR1 MNHEY, CDR2 SVGAGI. The CDR3 is 14 amino acids. V was pared by 9 bases and J by 3 bases, with 18 bases between. This chain's CDR3 is CASKAWEGDYEQYF. The DNA for the CDR3 is TGTGCCAGTAAAGCGTGGGAAGGCGACTACGAGCAGTACTTC.

In this sample, this clone turned up a few times. The chain couples TRBV4-3 to TRBJ2-7, with D perhaps TRBD2 (7 bases). The CDR3 is made up of 17 amino acids. Germline V lookup: CDR1 LGHNA, CDR2 YSLEER. V was pared by 0 bases and J by 1 base, with 16 bases between. DNA of the CDR3: TGCGCCAGCAGCCAAGATCTCCGGGGGGCGAGGTCCTACGAGCAGTACTTC. Translation gives CASSQDLRGARSYEQYF.

The chain combines TRBV28 with TRBJ2-7, with 10 bases matching TRBD1. Germline V lookup: CDR1 MDHEN, CDR2 SYDVKM. The V and J ends lost 2 bases and 1 base, in that order; junction bases with no gene match: 5. This CDR3 is built from 16 residues. The CDR3 coding sequence is TGTGCCAGCAGTTTACGGGACAGGGGCTTTTCCTACGAGCAGTACTTC. This encodes CASSLRDRGFSYEQYF.

The J gene is TRBJ2-5, the V gene TRBV7-9; 11 bases are a match to TRBD1. Per germline, CDR1 SEHNR and CDR2 FQNEAQ (reference sequence). This CDR3 region has 15 residues. The J segment lost 5 bases and the V segment lost 1 base, leaving 3 bases of the junction unmatched. In DNA, the CDR3 is TGTGCCAGCAGCTTAGGGGACAGGGGGTTGGAGACCCAGTACTTC. Translation: CASSLGDRGLETQYF.

The V call is TRBV19, the J call TRBJ2-5; D call uncertain. From germline, CDR1 is LNHDA and CDR2 SQIVND (reference sequence). V gave up 5 bases and J gave up 1 base, with 17 bases separating them. The CDR3 has 16 residues. CDR3 in amino acids: CASSPVAMLSQETQYF. CDR3 bases: TGTGCCAGTAGTCCCGTCGCTATGCTATCCCAAGAGACCCAGTACTTC.

The V and J genes are TRBV15 and TRBJ1-1; D ambiguous. Germline V gene lookup returns CDR1 LNHNV and CDR2 YYDKDF (reference sequence). Trimming took off 5 bases at V and 1 base at J, with 8 bases between the two ends. CDR3 length equals 13 residues. Written as DNA, the CDR3 is TGTGCCACCAGCCCATCACGGAACACTGAAGCTTTCTTT. This sequence encodes CATSPSRNTEAFF.

In nucleotides, the CDR3 is TGTGCCAGCAGCGTCGGACAGACTGGAAACACCATATATTTT. It yields the protein CASSVGQTGNTIYF. The chain couples TRBV9 to TRBJ1-3; D is perhaps TRBD1 (6 bases). This CDR3 comprises 14 residues. Trimming took off 2 bases at V and 2 bases at J, with 8 bases between the two ends. CDR1 and CDR2 (germline): SGDLS, YYNGEE.

The genes are TRBV7-2 and TRBJ2-7, with D possibly TRBD2 on 6 matching bases. The CDR3 covers 14 residues. The ends were cut back, 1 base at V and 3 bases at J, with 10 bases in the middle. From germline, CDR1 is SGHTA and CDR2 FQGNSA. This CDR3 is CASSLGGAYYEQYF. The DNA of the CDR3 is TGTGCCAGCAGCTTAGGCGGGGCCTACTACGAGCAGTACTTC.

The chain joins TRBV5-4 to TRBJ2-2, with 9 positions matching TRBD1. The CDR3 is made up of 15 amino acids. The V gene's germline CDR1 is SGHNT and CDR2 YYREEE (reference sequence). V shed 4 bases and J 3 bases; nucleotides not matched to a gene: 4. CDR3 DNA sequence: TGTGCCAGCAGCCGGACAGGGGTATACACCGGGGAGCTGTTTTTT. Translating it yields CASSRTGVYTGELFF.